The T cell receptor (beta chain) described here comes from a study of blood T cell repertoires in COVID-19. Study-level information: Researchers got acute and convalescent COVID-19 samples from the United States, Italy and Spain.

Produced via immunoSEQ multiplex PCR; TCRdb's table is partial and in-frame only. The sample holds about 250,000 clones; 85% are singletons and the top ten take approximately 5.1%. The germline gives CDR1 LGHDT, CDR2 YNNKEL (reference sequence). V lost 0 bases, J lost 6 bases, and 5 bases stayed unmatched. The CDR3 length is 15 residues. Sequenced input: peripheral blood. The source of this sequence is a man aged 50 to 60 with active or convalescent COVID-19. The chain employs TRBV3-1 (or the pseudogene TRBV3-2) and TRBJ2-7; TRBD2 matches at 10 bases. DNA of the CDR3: TGTGCCAGCAGCCAAGATCCCAGCGGGAGGGCCGAGCAGTACTTC. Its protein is CASSQDPSGRAEQYF.